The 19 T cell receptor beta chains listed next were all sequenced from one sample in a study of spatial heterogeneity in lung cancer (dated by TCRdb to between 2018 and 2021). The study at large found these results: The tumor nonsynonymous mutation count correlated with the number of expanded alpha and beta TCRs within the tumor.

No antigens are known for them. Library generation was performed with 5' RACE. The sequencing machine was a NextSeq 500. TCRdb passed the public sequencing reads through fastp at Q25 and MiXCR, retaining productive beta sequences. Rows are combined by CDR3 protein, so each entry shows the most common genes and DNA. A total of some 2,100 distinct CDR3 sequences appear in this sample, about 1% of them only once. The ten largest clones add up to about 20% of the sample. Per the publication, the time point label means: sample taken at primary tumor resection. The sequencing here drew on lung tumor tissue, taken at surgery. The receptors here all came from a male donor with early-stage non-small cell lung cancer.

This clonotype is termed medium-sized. The DNA of the CDR3 is TGTGCCAGCAGCACGGGACTGGGAAATTCACCCCTCCACTTT. Protein sequence: CASSTGLGNSPLHF. V is TRBV13 and J is TRBJ1-6, with a possible D match to TRBD1 (5 bases). V lost 5 bases, J lost 7 bases, and 12 bases lay in between. Germline V lookup: CDR1 PRHDT, CDR2 FYEKMQ (reference sequence). This CDR3 region has 14 residues.

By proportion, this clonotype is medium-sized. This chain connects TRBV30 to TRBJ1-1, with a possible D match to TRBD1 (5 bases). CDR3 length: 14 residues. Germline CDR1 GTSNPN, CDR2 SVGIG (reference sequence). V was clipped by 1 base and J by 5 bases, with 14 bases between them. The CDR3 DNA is TGTGCCTGGAGTGCGGACACGGGTAGGACTGAAGCTTTCTTT. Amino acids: CAWSADTGRTEAFF.

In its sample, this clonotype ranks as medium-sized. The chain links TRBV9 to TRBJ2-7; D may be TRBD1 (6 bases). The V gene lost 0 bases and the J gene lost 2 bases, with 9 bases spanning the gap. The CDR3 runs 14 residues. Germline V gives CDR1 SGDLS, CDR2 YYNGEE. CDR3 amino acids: CASSVGEGAYEQYF. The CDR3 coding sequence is TGTGCCAGCAGCGTAGGTGAGGGGGCCTACGAGCAGTACTTC.

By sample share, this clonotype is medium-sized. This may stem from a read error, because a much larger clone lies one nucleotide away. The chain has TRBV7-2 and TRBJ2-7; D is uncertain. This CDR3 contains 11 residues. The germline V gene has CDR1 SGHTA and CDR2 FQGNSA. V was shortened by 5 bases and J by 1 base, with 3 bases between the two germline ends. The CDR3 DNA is TGTGCCAGCAGCCGATCCTACGAGCAGTACTTC. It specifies CASSRSYEQYF.

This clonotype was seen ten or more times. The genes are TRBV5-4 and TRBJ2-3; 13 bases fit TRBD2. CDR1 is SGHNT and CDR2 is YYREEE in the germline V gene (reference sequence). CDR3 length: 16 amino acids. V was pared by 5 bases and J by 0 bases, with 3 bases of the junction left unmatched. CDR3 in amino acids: CASRLGLAGSTDTQYF. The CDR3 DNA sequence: TGTGCCAGCAGACTGGGACTAGCGGGGAGCACAGATACGCAGTATTTT. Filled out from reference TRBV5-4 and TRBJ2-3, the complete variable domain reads ETGVTQSPTHLIKTRGQQVTLRCSSQSGHNTVSWYQQALGQGPQFIFQYYREEENGRGNFPPRFSGLQFPNYSSELNVNALELDDSALYLCASRLGLAGSTDTQYFGPGTRLTVL.

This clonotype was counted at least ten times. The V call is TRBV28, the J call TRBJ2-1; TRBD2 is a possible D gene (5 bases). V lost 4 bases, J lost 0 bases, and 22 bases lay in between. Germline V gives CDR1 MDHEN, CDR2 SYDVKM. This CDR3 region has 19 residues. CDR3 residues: CASSSPGSHLAGSYNEQFF. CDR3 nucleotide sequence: TGTGCCAGCAGTTCCCCGGGATCTCATTTAGCAGGCTCCTACAATGAGCAGTTCTTC.

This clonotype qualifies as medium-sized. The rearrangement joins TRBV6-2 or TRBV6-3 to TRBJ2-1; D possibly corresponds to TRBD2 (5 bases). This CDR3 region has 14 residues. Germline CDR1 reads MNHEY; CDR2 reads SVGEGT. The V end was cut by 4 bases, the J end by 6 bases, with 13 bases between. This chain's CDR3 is CASSFGIPGNEQFF. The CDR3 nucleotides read TGTGCCAGCAGTTTCGGGATCCCAGGCAATGAGCAGTTCTTC.

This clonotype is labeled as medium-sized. For the CDR3, the DNA is TGTGCCAGCAGTCCGGCCACGGGTCAGCCCCAGCATTTT. Protein product: CASSPATGQPQHF. The gene calls are TRBV6-2 or TRBV6-3 and TRBJ1-5; no clear D. The CDR3 contains 13 residues. The V gene lost 5 bases and the J gene lost 6 bases, with 11 bases spanning the gap. Germline V gives CDR1 MNHEY, CDR2 SVGEGT.

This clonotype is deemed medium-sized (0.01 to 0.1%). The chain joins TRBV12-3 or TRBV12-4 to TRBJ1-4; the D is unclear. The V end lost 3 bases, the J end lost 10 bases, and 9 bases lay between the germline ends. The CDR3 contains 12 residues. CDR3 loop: CASSFPEGKLFF. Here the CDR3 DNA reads TGTGCCAGCAGTTTCCCAGAGGGAAAACTGTTTTTT.

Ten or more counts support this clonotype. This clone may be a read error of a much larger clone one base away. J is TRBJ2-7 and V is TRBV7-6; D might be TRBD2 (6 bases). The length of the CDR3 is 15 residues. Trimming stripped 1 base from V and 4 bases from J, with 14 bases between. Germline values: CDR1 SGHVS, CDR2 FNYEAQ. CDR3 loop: CASSLEAGSIYEQYF. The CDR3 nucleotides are TGTGCCAGCAGCTTAGAGGCGGGAAGTATTTACGAGCAGTACTTC.

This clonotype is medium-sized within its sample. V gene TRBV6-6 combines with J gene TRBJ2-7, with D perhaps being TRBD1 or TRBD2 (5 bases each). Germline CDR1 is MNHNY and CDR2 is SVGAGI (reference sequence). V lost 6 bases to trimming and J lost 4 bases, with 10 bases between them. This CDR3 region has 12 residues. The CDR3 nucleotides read TGTGCCAGCAGCTCAGAGGGGTACGAGCAGTACTTC. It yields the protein CASSSEGYEQYF.

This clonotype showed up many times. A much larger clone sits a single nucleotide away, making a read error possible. The CDR3 coding sequence is TGTGCCAGCAGTCGGGCAGGTCGTGGGTACGAGCAGTACTTC. This codes for CASSRAGRGYEQYF. The chain has TRBV28 and TRBJ2-7; unclear D gene. Germline V CDR1 and CDR2: MDHEN, SYDVKM. Trimming shortened V by 5 bases and J by 4 bases, and 15 bases separated the two germline ends. This CDR3 comprises 14 residues. Full variable domain (missing parts from reference TRBV28 and TRBJ2-7): DVKVTQSSRYLVKRTGEKVFLECVQDMDHENMFWYRQDPGLGLRLIYFSYDVKMKEKGDIPEGYSVSREKKERFSLILESASTNQTSMYLCASSRAGRGYEQYFGPGTRLTVT.

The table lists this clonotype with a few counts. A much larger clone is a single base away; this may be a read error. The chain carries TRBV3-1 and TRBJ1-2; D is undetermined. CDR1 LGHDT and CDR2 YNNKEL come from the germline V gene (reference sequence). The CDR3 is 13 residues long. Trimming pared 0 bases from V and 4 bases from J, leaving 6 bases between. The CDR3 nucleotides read TGTGCCAGCAGCCAAGACTGTGCCTATGGCTACACCTTC. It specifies CASSQDCAYGYTF.

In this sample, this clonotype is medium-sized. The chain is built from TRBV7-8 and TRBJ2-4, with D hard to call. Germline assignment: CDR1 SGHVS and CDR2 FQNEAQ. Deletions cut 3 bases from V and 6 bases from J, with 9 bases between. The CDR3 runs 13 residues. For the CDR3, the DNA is TGTGCCAGCAGCTTTGGCTACTCAAACATTCAGTACTTC. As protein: CASSFGYSNIQYF.

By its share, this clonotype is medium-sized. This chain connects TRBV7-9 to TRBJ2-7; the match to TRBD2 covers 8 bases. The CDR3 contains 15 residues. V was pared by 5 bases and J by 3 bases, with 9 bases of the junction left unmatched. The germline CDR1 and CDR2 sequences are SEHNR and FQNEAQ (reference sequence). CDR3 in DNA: TGTGCCAGCAGCCCGGGGGGGGCAGGCCACTACGAGCAGTACTTC. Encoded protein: CASSPGGAGHYEQYF.

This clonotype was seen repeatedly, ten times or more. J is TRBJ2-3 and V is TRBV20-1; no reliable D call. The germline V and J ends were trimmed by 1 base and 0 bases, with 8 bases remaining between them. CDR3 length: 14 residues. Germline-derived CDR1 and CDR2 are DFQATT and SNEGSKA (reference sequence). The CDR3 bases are TGCAGTGCTAGAGTCGGCTCTAGCACAGATACGCAGTATTTT. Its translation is CSARVGSSTDTQYF.

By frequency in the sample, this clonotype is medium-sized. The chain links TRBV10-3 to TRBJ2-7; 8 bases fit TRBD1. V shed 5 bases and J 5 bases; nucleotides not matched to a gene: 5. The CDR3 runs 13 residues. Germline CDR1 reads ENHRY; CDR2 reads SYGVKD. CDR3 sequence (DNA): TGTGCCATCAGTCCGACAGGGGACCACGAGCAGTACTTC. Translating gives CAISPTGDHEQYF.

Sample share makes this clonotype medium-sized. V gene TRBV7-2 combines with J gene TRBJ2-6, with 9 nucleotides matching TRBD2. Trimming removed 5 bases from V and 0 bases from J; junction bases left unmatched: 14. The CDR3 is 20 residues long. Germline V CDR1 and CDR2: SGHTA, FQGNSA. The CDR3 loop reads CASSPPGWSGGISGANVLTF. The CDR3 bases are TGTGCCAGCAGCCCTCCGGGATGGAGCGGGGGGATCTCTGGGGCCAACGTCCTGACTTTC.

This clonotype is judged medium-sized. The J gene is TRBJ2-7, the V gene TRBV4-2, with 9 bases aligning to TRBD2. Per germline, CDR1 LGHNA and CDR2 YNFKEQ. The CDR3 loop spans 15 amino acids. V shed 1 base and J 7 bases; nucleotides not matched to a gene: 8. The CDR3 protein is CASSQVSSGTEEQYF. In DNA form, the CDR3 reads TGTGCCAGCAGCCAAGTCTCTAGCGGGACGGAGGAGCAGTACTTC.